These T cell receptor beta chains were read from a single sample in a study of long-term antiretroviral therapy in people with HIV. The method was immunoSEQ multiplex PCR; TCRdb's version includes in-frame clones alone and lacks a portion of them. This table has roughly 20,000 clones, 75% to 85% appearing once. The starting material was unsorted PBMCs, obtained 0.2 years after starting antiretroviral therapy. These receptor sequences come from a woman between 40 and 50 years old with HIV. Both conserved end residues are part of each CDR3. A D gene is named only where the DNA matches it firmly. Rows may omit the clone size; those that give it use once, few, many or a size class.

v_gene	len	d_gene	abundance	j_gene	CDR3nt	CDR3aa
TRBV28	18	NA	NA	TRBJ2-1	TGTGCCAGCAGTTCACGCCCCTTCGGGTCAGCACCGTACAATGAGCAGTTCTTC	CASSSRPFGSAPYNEQFF
TRBV4-1	14	NA	NA	TRBJ1-1	TGCGCCAGCAGCCAGGAGAACAGGGTCACTGAAGCTTTCTTT	CASSQENRVTEAFF
TRBV4-3	15	NA	once	TRBJ1-5	TGCGCCAGCAGCCAAGATCATGGCGTTAATCAGCCCCAGCATTTT	CASSQDHGVNQPQHF
TRBV30	13	NA	NA	TRBJ2-7	TGTGCCTGTCCGTCAGGGGAGTACTACGAGCAGTACTTC	CACPSGEYYEQYF
TRBV10-2	12	TRBD1	few	TRBJ2-7	TGCGCTACAGGGGGCATGACCTACGAGCAGTACTTC	CATGGMTYEQYF
TRBV27	13	NA	few	TRBJ2-1	TGTGCCAGCAGCTCATCTGGCAGAAATGAGCAGTTCTTC	CASSSSGRNEQFF
TRBV19	16	TRBD1	NA	TRBJ1-3	TGTGCCAGTAGTGCCGACAGGGGATCCTCTGGAAACACCATATATTTT	CASSADRGSSGNTIYF
TRBV5-1	12	NA	NA	TRBJ1-1	TGCGCCAGCAGTTTGAGGAATATTGAAGCTTTCTTT	CASSLRNIEAFF
TRBV9	13	NA	NA	TRBJ1-6	TGTGCCAGCAGCGTGAAGTATAATTCACCCCTCCACTTT	CASSVKYNSPLHF
TRBV9	15	NA	NA	TRBJ2-1	TGTGCCAGCAGCGTAGGAGGGGAACCTTACAATGAGCAGTTCTTC	CASSVGGEPYNEQFF
TRBV12-2	14	NA	NA	TRBJ2-5	TGTGCAAGTCGCTTAGCGCACAGTTTAGAGACCCAGTACTTC	CASRLAHSLETQYF
TRBV30	15	NA	once	TRBJ2-7	TGTGCCTGGAGTTACCAACAGATCTACTCCTACGAGCAGTACTTC	CAWSYQQIYSYEQYF
TRBV4-3	15	NA	NA	TRBJ1-1	TGCGCCAGCAGCCACCGCGATTACAGATACACTGAAGCTTTCTTT	CASSHRDYRYTEAFF
TRBV6-1	13	NA	NA	TRBJ1-4	TGTGCCAGCAGACAGGGACTGGATGAAAAACTGTTTTTT	CASRQGLDEKLFF
TRBV2	20	NA	NA	TRBJ2-6	TGTGCCAGCTCCTGGGGGGCACAGGGGAGCACCGAGCCTGGGGCCAACGTCCTGACTTTC	CASSWGAQGSTEPGANVLTF
TRBV6-5	14	TRBD1	NA	TRBJ1-2	TGTGCCAGCAGTTGGGACAGGGCGAGGTCGGGCTACACCTTC	CASSWDRARSGYTF
TRBV4-1	11	TRBD1	NA	TRBJ1-1	TGCGCCAGCAGGGACAGGGACGAAGCTTTCTTT	CASRDRDEAFF
TRBV27	13	NA	NA	TRBJ2-5	TGTGCCAGCAGTTTCGCCAACCAAGAGACCCAGTACTTC	CASSFANQETQYF
TRBV27	15	TRBD1	NA	TRBJ1-1	TGTGCCAGCAGTCGTCGACAGGGGATGAACACTGAAGCTTTCTTT	CASSRRQGMNTEAFF
TRBV13	14	NA	NA	TRBJ1-3	TGTGCCAGCAGCTTAGAGGGCTCTGGAAACACCATATATTTT	CASSLEGSGNTIYF
TRBV2	14	NA	NA	TRBJ2-7	TGTGCCAGCAGTGACCCGGCCAGGCAATACGAGCAGTACTTC	CASSDPARQYEQYF
TRBV2	13	TRBD1	NA	TRBJ2-2	TGTGCCAGCCGGGACAGTTACACCGGGGAGCTGTTTTTT	CASRDSYTGELFF
TRBV6-5	13	TRBD2	NA	TRBJ2-1	TGTGCCAGCACCCGGGGGGGACACAATGAGCAGTTCTTC	CASTRGGHNEQFF
TRBV9	16	NA	NA	TRBJ1-3	TGTGCCAGCAGCGTAGAGGGCAGCTCCTCTGGAAACACCATATATTTT	CASSVEGSSSGNTIYF
TRBV2	14	TRBD1	NA	TRBJ2-7	TGTGCCAGCGGAACAGGGGTGAATTCCTACGAGCAGTACTTC	CASGTGVNSYEQYF
TRBV2	13	NA	NA	TRBJ2-1	TGTGCCAGCAGTGCGCCGGGAAACAATGAGCAGTTCTTC	CASSAPGNNEQFF
TRBV7-9	12	NA	medium-sized	TRBJ1-3	TGTGCCAGCAGCTTGGTCCCGGGAGACGAGCATTTT	CASSLVPGDEHF
TRBV7-9	17	NA	NA	TRBJ2-1	TGTGCCAGCAGCTTAGAAGGGACCTTACACTCCTACAATGAGCAGTTCTTC	CASSLEGTLHSYNEQFF
TRBV6-1	14	NA	NA	TRBJ1-5	TGTGCCAGCAGTGTCTATGGAACCAATCAGCCCCAGCATTTT	CASSVYGTNQPQHF
TRBV7-7	16	NA	NA	TRBJ2-1	TGTGCCAGCAGCCGAGTGGCGGGTGGTGGTTCCAATGAGCAGTTCTTC	CASSRVAGGGSNEQFF
TRBV13	17	TRBD2	once	TRBJ2-3	TGTGCCAGCAGCCCGGGGCTAGCGGGGGCCTACACAGATACGCAGTATTTT	CASSPGLAGAYTDTQYF
TRBV4-2	16	TRBD2	NA	TRBJ2-3	TGTGCCAGCAGTGAGACTAGCGGGGGGAACACAGATACGCAGTATTTT	CASSETSGGNTDTQYF
TRBV4-1	14	NA	NA	TRBJ2-1	TGCGCCAGCAGCCAAGAGGCCTTGGGCAATGAGCAGTTCTTC	CASSQEALGNEQFF
TRBV18	13	NA	NA	TRBJ1-1	TGTGCCAGCTCACCGGCGGGGGACACTGAAGCTTTCTTT	CASSPAGDTEAFF
TRBV7-9	15	NA	NA	TRBJ1-4	TGTGCCAGCAGCGACTGGACGGAAACTAATGAAAAACTGTTTTTT	CASSDWTETNEKLFF
TRBV4-1	13	NA	NA	TRBJ2-7	TGCGCCAGCAGCCAAGATCCGGGAGTGGTGCAGTACTTC	CASSQDPGVVQYF
TRBV29-1	13	NA	NA	TRBJ1-2	TGCAGCGTTGGCCCGACAGAAGCCTATGGCTACACCTTC	CSVGPTEAYGYTF
TRBV7-9	15	NA	NA	TRBJ2-7	TGTGCCAGCAGCTCCCCCCTACTAGAGGAGGGCCTGGGGTACTTC	CASSSPLLEEGLGYF
TRBV6-1	14	NA	NA	TRBJ1-4	TGTGCCAGCAGTAGGGGTTCGTTGGGGGAAAAACTGTTTTTT	CASSRGSLGEKLFF
TRBV29-1	12	NA	NA	TRBJ1-2	TGCAGCGTTGAGGGGGTTGGCTATGGCTACACCTTC	CSVEGVGYGYTF
TRBV7-9	10	NA	few	TRBJ1-2	TGTGCCAGCAGCTTCGGAGGCTACACCTTC	CASSFGGYTF
TRBV18	13	NA	NA	TRBJ2-1	TGTGCCAGCTCACCAGATTCCAGGACCGGGCAGTTCTTC	CASSPDSRTGQFF
TRBV29-1	14	TRBD2	few	TRBJ2-2	TGCAGCGTTAGGTGGACTAGATCCACCGGGGAGCTGTTTTTT	CSVRWTRSTGELFF
TRBV30	15	NA	NA	TRBJ1-3	TGTGCCTGGAGTCAGGGTAGAATAATCGGAAACACCATATATTTT	CAWSQGRIIGNTIYF
TRBV10-3	15	TRBD2	once	TRBJ2-1	TGTGCCATCAGCAGTGGGACTAGCGGCGATAATGAGCAGTTCTTC	CAISSGTSGDNEQFF
TRBV5-4	12	NA	NA	TRBJ1-4	TGTGCCAGCAGCTTGGTTGGGGAAAAACTGTTTTTT	CASSLVGEKLFF
TRBV4-1	15	TRBD1	NA	TRBJ2-2	TGCGCCAGCAGTCGGGGACAGGGGAATACCGGGGAGCTGTTTTTT	CASSRGQGNTGELFF
TRBV2	15	TRBD1	NA	TRBJ2-7	TGTGCCAGCAGTCGAGAGGGGGCTAACTCCTACGAGCAGTACTTC	CASSREGANSYEQYF
TRBV5-1	12	NA	NA	TRBJ2-7	TGCGCCAGCAGGAAAGAGGGGTACGAGCAGTACTTC	CASRKEGYEQYF
TRBV7-8	15	NA	few	TRBJ1-2	TGTGCCAGCAGCCCACCCGGGCTCGCGGGCTATGGCTACACCTTC	CASSPPGLAGYGYTF
TRBV25-1	14	NA	NA	TRBJ2-2	TGTGCCAGCAGTGAACTACACAGCACCGGGGAGCTGTTTTTT	CASSELHSTGELFF
TRBV11-3	16	NA	NA	TRBJ2-3	TGTGCCAGCAGCTTATGGAAAGGGTGGGGGACAGATACGCAGTATTTT	CASSLWKGWGTDTQYF
TRBV5-4	16	NA	NA	TRBJ2-1	TGTGCCAGCAGCTTGGAGCAGTGGTCCCATGGCAATGAGCAGTTCTTC	CASSLEQWSHGNEQFF
TRBV7-6	13	NA	NA	TRBJ2-1	TGTGCCAGCAGCTTAGATGAGGCCAATGAGCAGTTCTTC	CASSLDEANEQFF